This passage covers 29 T cell receptor beta chains from one sample sequenced in a study of technical replicates of blood from several donors. Profiled with immunoSEQ multiplex PCR; TCRdb holds only in-frame clones, not every one. The profile shows over 50,000 clones, 92% of them singletons. Material for sequencing was PBMCs. The receptor set was obtained from a human donor in good health. Some clones in this sample may be carry-over from other donors' samples.

The V call is TRBV9, the J call TRBJ2-1; maybe TRBD1 (5 bases). The CDR3 runs to 14 residues. CDR1 SGDLS and CDR2 YYNGEE come from the germline V gene. V lost 0 bases to trimming and J lost 9 bases, with 13 bases between them. CDR3 coding DNA: TGTGCCAGCAGCGTAGCGCTCCTTAGGGGTGAGCAGTTCTTC. Residues: CASSVALLRGEQFF. Using reference TRBV9 and TRBJ2-1 for the parts outside the CDR3, the full variable domain is DSGVTQTPKHLITATGQRVTLRCSPRSGDLSVYWYQQSLDQGLQFLIQYYNGEERAKGNILERFSAQQFPDLHSELNLSSLELGDSALYFCASSVALLRGEQFFGPGTRLTVL.

This clone was counted a single time. The rearrangement uses TRBV11-1 and TRBJ1-6, with unresolved D. V shed 4 bases and J shed 0 bases, with 4 bases lying between them. CDR1 SGHAT and CDR2 FQDESV come from the germline V gene (reference sequence). The CDR3 extends over 14 amino acids. The CDR3: CASSSLSYNSPLHF. DNA of the CDR3: TGTGCCAGCAGCTCCCTCTCCTATAATTCACCCCTCCACTTT.

The J gene is TRBJ2-5, the V gene TRBV6-5; the match to TRBD1 covers 7 bases. The DNA matches TRBJ2-7 better at its end, which makes the J call doubtful. CDR3 size: 14 residues. Germline loops: CDR1 MNHEY, CDR2 SVGAGI. CDR3 residues: CASRTGTTTYEQYF. CDR3 nucleotide sequence: TGTGCCAGCAGGACAGGGACGACAACCTACGAGCAGTACTTC.

This chain connects TRBV6-5 to TRBJ2-3; 7 bases align to TRBD1. V lost 6 bases, J lost 5 bases, and 8 bases stayed unmatched. Germline lookup yields CDR1 MNHEY and CDR2 SVGAGI. The CDR3 sequence is 14 residues long. CDR3 loop: CASSNRQGGDTQYF. DNA of the CDR3: TGTGCCAGCAGCAACCGACAGGGTGGAGATACGCAGTATTTT.

This clone is a singleton in its sample. J is TRBJ2-7 and V is TRBV5-4, with 7 bases matching TRBD2. Unmatched junction bases numbered 4, after V lost 5 bases and J lost 2 bases. This CDR3 is 13 amino acids long. Germline V CDR1 and CDR2: SGHNT, YYREEE (reference sequence). CDR3 loop: CASRGAGTYEQYF. The DNA of the CDR3 is TGTGCCAGCAGAGGAGCGGGGACCTACGAGCAGTACTTC. The full variable domain, in which reference TRBV5-4 and TRBJ2-7 provide the parts outside the CDR3, is ETGVTQSPTHLIKTRGQQVTLRCSSQSGHNTVSWYQQALGQGPQFIFQYYREEENGRGNFPPRFSGLQFPNYSSELNVNALELDDSALYLCASRGAGTYEQYFGPGTRLTVT.

The gene calls are TRBV12-5 and TRBJ2-3, with TRBD2 matching 14 bases. Per germline, CDR1 LGHNT and CDR2 FRNRAP. This CDR3 region has 19 residues. J was trimmed by 4 bases and V by 4 bases; bases with no gene match: 13. CDR3 DNA: TGTGCTAGTGGTTGGACTTTTGGGACTAGCGGGAGCTTCGCAGATACGCAGTATTTT. Translated, it gives CASGWTFGTSGSFADTQYF.

The genes are TRBV9 and TRBJ2-1, with 7 bases aligning to TRBD1. Germline CDR1 SGDLS, CDR2 YYNGEE. The CDR3 runs 16 residues. The J segment lost 5 bases and the V segment lost 1 base, leaving 9 bases of the junction unmatched. The CDR3 DNA is TGTGCCAGCAGCGTATCCGGGACAGCCGTCAACAATGAGCAGTTCTTC. The encoded protein is CASSVSGTAVNNEQFF. Full variable domain (missing parts from reference TRBV9 and TRBJ2-1): DSGVTQTPKHLITATGQRVTLRCSPRSGDLSVYWYQQSLDQGLQFLIQYYNGEERAKGNILERFSAQQFPDLHSELNLSSLELGDSALYFCASSVSGTAVNNEQFFGPGTRLTVL.

This rearrangement joins TRBV27 to TRBJ2-2; no clear D. The germline V gene encodes CDR1 MNHEY and CDR2 SMNVEV (reference sequence). The CDR3 runs to 18 residues. V lost 5 bases to trimming and J lost 6 bases, with 25 bases between them. The CDR3 DNA sequence: TGTGCCAGCAGTAGTCGGCCTTTCTCAGGTTTGAGCCCCGGGGAGCTGTTTTTT. Translating it yields CASSSRPFSGLSPGELFF.

This chain links TRBV29-1 with TRBJ2-7; TRBD1 agrees at 10 bases. The ends lost 3 bases at V and 4 bases at J; junction bases unmatched: 3. Germline lookup yields CDR1 SQVTM and CDR2 ANQGSEA. The CDR3 totals 13 residues. For the CDR3, the DNA is TGCAGCGTTGAGAGACAGGGGGCTTACGAGCAGTACTTC. As protein: CSVERQGAYEQYF.

V usage is TRBV6-1 and J usage is TRBJ2-7; 13 nucleotides align to TRBD2. Germline-derived CDR1 and CDR2 are MNHNS and SASEGT. J was trimmed by 2 bases and V by 7 bases; bases with no gene match: 2. The CDR3 has 14 residues. The chain's CDR3 is CASIGTSGTYEQYF. The CDR3, as DNA: TGTGCCAGCATCGGGACTAGCGGGACCTACGAGCAGTACTTC.

V is TRBV5-6 and J is TRBJ1-2; no reliable D call. The V end was cut by 4 bases, the J end by 4 bases, with 14 bases between. The CDR3 spans 14 residues. CDR1 and CDR2 from the germline V gene are SGHDT and YYEEEE. CDR3 sequence: CASSPRATAYGYTF. CDR3 bases: TGTGCCAGCAGCCCGCGGGCCACAGCCTATGGCTACACCTTC.

The rearrangement joins TRBV7-6 to TRBJ1-2, with D possibly being TRBD1 (5 bases). V lost 7 bases to trimming and J lost 0 bases, with 21 bases between them. The germline V gene encodes CDR1 SGHVS and CDR2 FNYEAQ. The CDR3 contains 17 residues. CDR3: CASTPSRGRTTNYGYTF. DNA of the CDR3: TGTGCCAGCACCCCGTCGCGGGGCAGGACAACTAACTATGGCTACACCTTC.

The chain uses TRBV7-2 and TRBJ1-1, with 9 nucleotides matching TRBD1. The CDR3 has 13 amino acids. V was pared by 7 bases and J by 5 bases, with 5 bases of the junction left unmatched. The germline gives CDR1 SGHTA, CDR2 FQGNSA. The CDR3 is CASTSDRGTEAFF. As DNA, the CDR3 is TGTGCCAGCACCTCGGACAGGGGTACTGAAGCTTTCTTT.

V gene TRBV7-2 combines with J gene TRBJ1-6; TRBD1 agrees at 7 bases. The junction had 10 bases not matched to a gene; V was cut back by 1 base and J by 10 bases. The CDR3 consists of 16 residues. Germline V CDR1 and CDR2: SGHTA, FQGNSA. The CDR3 protein is CASSLGGGQGVSPLHF. CDR3 sequence (DNA): TGTGCCAGCAGCTTAGGTGGGGGGCAGGGGGTATCACCCCTCCACTTT.

This clone has just one count. V is TRBV7-2 and J is TRBJ2-3; D perhaps matches TRBD2 (6 bases). V dropped 1 base and J dropped 3 bases, with 14 bases sitting between them. This CDR3 has 16 residues. Germline CDR1 reads SGHTA; CDR2 reads FQGNSA. The CDR3 nucleotides read TGTGCCAGCAGCTTAGGGGGGGTGGGCCCAACAGATACGCAGTATTTT. Its protein is CASSLGGVGPTDTQYF.

This chain links TRBV5-6 with TRBJ2-3, with 10 positions matching TRBD2. CDR3 length equals 15 residues. With V trimmed by 5 bases and J by 1 base, 4 bases remained unmatched. Germline CDR1 reads SGHDT; CDR2 reads YYEEEE. CDR3 region: CASSSGLAGTDTQYF. CDR3 DNA sequence: TGTGCCAGCAGTTCAGGACTAGCGGGCACAGATACGCAGTATTTT.

The chain carries TRBV2 and TRBJ2-2; 8 nucleotides match TRBD2. The V gene end was trimmed by 11 bases and the J gene end by 1 base; junction bases not matched to a gene: 3. This CDR3 is built from 13 residues. Germline-derived CDR1 and CDR2 are SNHLY and FYNNEI. The DNA for the CDR3 is TGTGCCTCGGGACTAGGGAACACCGGGGAGCTGTTTTTT. Protein: CASGLGNTGELFF.

This chain links TRBV7-2 with TRBJ2-3; no reliable D call. Germline loops: CDR1 SGHTA, CDR2 FQGNSA. Trimming removed 4 bases from V and 4 bases from J, with 12 bases in between. This CDR3 contains 14 residues. CDR3 protein: CASSSPHLADTQYF. CDR3 nucleotide sequence: TGTGCCAGCAGCTCCCCCCACTTGGCAGATACGCAGTATTTT.

The J gene is TRBJ2-7, the V gene TRBV4-2, with D perhaps TRBD2 (6 bases). CDR1 and CDR2 from the germline V gene are LGHNA and YNFKEQ. V lost 0 bases to trimming and J lost 0 bases, with 12 bases between them. This CDR3 comprises 16 residues. CDR3 coding DNA: TGTGCCAGCAGCCAAGATCGCGGGGCTAGCTCCTACGAGCAGTACTTC. Protein product: CASSQDRGASSYEQYF.

The rearrangement uses TRBV15 and TRBJ1-2; 7 nucleotides agree with TRBD1. V dropped 5 bases and J dropped 4; count of bases not matched to a gene: 4. Looked up from germline, CDR1 is LNHNV and CDR2 is YYDKDF (reference sequence). The CDR3 loop spans 13 amino acids. CDR3 DNA: TGTGCCACCAGCGGCGGGACAGCCTATGGCTACACCTTC. It codes for CATSGGTAYGYTF. The full variable domain, in which reference TRBV15 and TRBJ1-2 provide the parts outside the CDR3, is DAMVIQNPRYQVTQFGKPVTLSCSQTLNHNVMYWYQQKSSQAPKLLFHYYDKDFNNEADTPDNFQSRRPNTSFCFLDIRSPGLGDTAMYLCATSGGTAYGYTFGSGTRLTVV.

Concerning this clone: Other DNA sequences of this sample code for an identical CDR3. This rearrangement joins TRBV5-1 to TRBJ1-6; the D is unclear. Germline V gene lookup returns CDR1 SGHRS and CDR2 YFSETQ. CDR3 size: 16 residues. V dropped 4 bases and J dropped 8 bases, with 19 bases sitting between them. DNA of the CDR3: TGCGCCAGCAGCCCGGGATGGGCGTCCAGGCATTCACCCCTCCACTTT. Its protein product is CASSPGWASRHSPLHF.

The chain couples TRBV2 to TRBJ1-2; 7 positions match TRBD1. This CDR3 is built from 14 residues. Trimming cost V 1 base and J 6 bases; bases outside gene matches: 5. CDR1 is SNHLY and CDR2 is FYNNEI in the germline V gene. The CDR3 here is CASSEVGQADGYTF. In DNA, the CDR3 is TGTGCCAGCAGTGAAGTAGGACAGGCGGATGGCTACACCTTC.

The rearrangement links TRBV5-1 to TRBJ2-5; 8 bases align to TRBD2. The CDR3 extends over 17 amino acids. V was clipped by 0 bases and J by 5 bases; unmatched bases: 12. Germline CDR1 reads SGHRS; CDR2 reads YFSETQ. As DNA, the CDR3 is TGCGCCAGCAGCTTGGCCGCGACGGGAGGGCCCCGGGAGACCCAGTACTTC. Translating it yields CASSLAATGGPRETQYF. The complete variable domain, with remaining parts taken from reference TRBV5-1 and TRBJ2-5, reads KAGVTQTPRYLIKTRGQQVTLSCSPISGHRSVSWYQQTPGQGLQFLFEYFSETQRNKGNFPGRFSGRQFSNSRSEMNVSTLELGDSALYLCASSLAATGGPRETQYFGPGTRLLVL.

This rearrangement joins TRBV15 to TRBJ2-7; perhaps TRBD1 as D (5 bases). Deletions cut 0 bases from V and 3 bases from J, with 9 bases between. The CDR3 runs 14 residues. In germline, CDR1 is LNHNV, CDR2 YYDKDF (reference sequence). Here the CDR3 reads CATSRDQGNYEQYF. CDR3 sequence (DNA): TGTGCCACCAGCAGAGATCAGGGTAACTACGAGCAGTACTTC.

This rearrangement joins TRBV4-1 to TRBJ2-2; 10 positions agree with TRBD2. The CDR3 has 17 amino acids. The trim removed 3 bases at V and 5 bases at J, leaving 9 bases unmatched. The germline CDR1 and CDR2 sequences are MGHRA and YSYEKL. The CDR3 reads CASSQTGSGGGTGELFF. The DNA of the CDR3 is TGCGCCAGCAGCCAGACGGGGAGCGGGGGGGGGACCGGGGAGCTGTTTTTT.

DNA for the CDR3: TGCAGCGTTGTGGGGGGAGTATACGAGCAGTACTTC. Amino acids: CSVVGGVYEQYF. The chain carries TRBV29-1 and TRBJ2-7; weak D call: TRBD2 (6 bases). The germline V and J ends were trimmed by 4 bases and 4 bases, with 11 bases remaining between them. The CDR3 extends over 12 amino acids. The germline gives CDR1 SQVTM, CDR2 ANQGSEA.

This chain joins TRBV9 and TRBJ2-1, with TRBD2 identical over 7 bases. Germline V CDR1 and CDR2: SGDLS, YYNGEE. The CDR3 loop spans 17 amino acids. The ends lost 2 bases at V and 5 bases at J; junction bases unmatched: 13. CDR3 amino acids: CASSVGGKRTGDNEQFF. The CDR3 DNA sequence: TGTGCCAGCAGCGTGGGAGGGAAGCGGACGGGGGACAATGAGCAGTTCTTC.

This clone appeared once. The chain combines TRBV10-3 with TRBJ1-1; possibly TRBD1 for D (5 bases). Germline V gives CDR1 ENHRY, CDR2 SYGVKD. The CDR3 totals 14 residues. V lost 2 bases to trimming and J lost 5 bases, with 12 bases between them. This CDR3 is CAISEGGGWTEAFF. As DNA, the CDR3 is TGTGCCATCAGTGAGGGGGGAGGATGGACTGAAGCTTTCTTT.

This sequence joins TRBV7-8 and TRBJ2-1; 10 nucleotides match TRBD2. Germline values: CDR1 SGHVS, CDR2 FQNEAQ. The CDR3 is 16 residues long. With 5 bases clipped from V and 7 bases from J, the junction kept 11 bases outside the gene matches. CDR3 DNA: TGTGCCAGCAGCCTCCAAAGCGGGGGGGTAAGAAATGAGCAGTTCTTC. Translation: CASSLQSGGVRNEQFF.